Presented here are 12 T cell receptor beta chains from one specimen sequenced in a study of CD8+CD57+ T cells in acquired aplastic anemia. TCR beta VDJ combinations and CDR3 sequences were profiled from genomic DNA. Each CDR3 protein is one row after TCRdb ran MiXCR on the reads. The sample lists more than 100,000 distinct CDR3 sequences; 41% were seen once. The sequenced sample was sorted CD4+, CD8+, or CD8+CD57+ T cells (not recorded which) from PBMCs. These receptors came from a human donor in good health, serving as a control.

This clonotype was picked up many times. The CDR3 reads CASSDGRRDGYTF. In DNA form, the CDR3 reads TGCGCCAGCAGTGATGGCAGACGGGATGGCTACACCTTC. The chain uses TRBV10-1 and TRBJ1-2; no clear D gene. Germline V gene data show CDR1 as WNHNN and CDR2 as SYGVQD (reference sequence). CDR3 length: 13 amino acids. Trimming removed 3 bases from V and 6 bases from J, with 11 bases in between.

This clonotype has just one count. The gene calls are TRBV25-1 and TRBJ1-2, with 8 bases aligning to TRBD1. CDR1 is MGHDK, CDR2 SYGVNS, per germline. The CDR3 consists of 11 residues. With 6 bases clipped from V and 8 bases from J, the junction kept 2 bases outside the gene matches. CDR3 region: CASRTGVGYTF. DNA of the CDR3: TGTGCCAGCAGGACAGGGGTGGGCTACACCTTC.

This clonotype occurred many times. The J gene is TRBJ2-2, the V gene TRBV10-3; no clear D. The V end lost 3 bases, the J end lost 3 bases, and 2 bases lay between the germline ends. The germline V gene has CDR1 ENHRY and CDR2 SYGVKD. The CDR3 extends over 12 amino acids. The CDR3 reads CAISDYTGELFF. In nucleotides, the CDR3 is TGTGCCATCAGTGACTACACCGGGGAGCTGTTTTTT.

V gene TRBV29-1 combines with J gene TRBJ2-7; TRBD1 matches 9 bases. V lost 4 bases and J lost 3; bases outside the gene matches: 4. Germline V CDR1 and CDR2: SQVTM, ANQGSEA. The CDR3 loop spans 13 amino acids. CDR3 coding DNA: TGCAGCGTTGGAGGGACAGGGCGCTACGAGCAGTACTTC. Its translation: CSVGGTGRYEQYF.

The chain employs TRBV19 and TRBJ1-6; D ambiguous. Trimming took off 7 bases at V and 9 bases at J, with 1 base between the two ends. CDR1 and CDR2 (germline): LNHDA, SQIVND (reference sequence). The CDR3 is made up of 9 amino acids. DNA of the CDR3: TGTGCCAGTATTTCACCCCTCCACTTT. As protein: CASISPLHF.

V and J are TRBV4-2 and TRBJ2-7; the match to TRBD1 covers 8 bases. Germline V gene lookup returns CDR1 LGHNA and CDR2 YNFKEQ. This CDR3 spans 16 amino acids. The V gene end was trimmed by 1 base and the J gene end by 7 bases; junction bases not matched to a gene: 12. In nucleotides, the CDR3 is TGTGCCAGCAGCCAAGCGGGGCAGGGGGCCCCTTGGGAGCAGTACTTC. This translates into CASSQAGQGAPWEQYF.

On this clonotype itself: Possible read error: a much larger clone is one base away. The chain employs TRBV11-1 and TRBJ1-1; D not certain. In germline, CDR1 is SGHAT, CDR2 FQDESV (reference sequence). The CDR3 runs 16 residues. The V gene lost 4 bases and the J gene lost 4 bases, with 19 bases spanning the gap. CDR3 in amino acids: CASSSGLGQRSTEAFF. The DNA for the CDR3 is TGTGCCAGCAGCTCCGGGTTGGGTCAGAGGAGCACTGAAGCTTTCTTT.

V gene TRBV30 combines with J gene TRBJ1-2; 9 bases line up with TRBD1. Germline values: CDR1 GTSNPN, CDR2 SVGIG (reference sequence). The CDR3 sequence is 14 residues long. V shed 0 bases, J shed 4 bases, and the junction held 3 bases outside the gene matches. CDR3 amino acids: CAWSVQGAGYGYTF. CDR3 DNA sequence: TGTGCCTGGAGTGTACAGGGGGCCGGCTATGGCTACACCTTC.

This clonotype was recorded many times. This CDR3 reads CASSIGRGTEAFF. The CDR3 DNA is TGTGCCAGTAGTATAGGGCGGGGCACTGAAGCTTTCTTT. The V call is TRBV19, the J call TRBJ1-1; D is unclear. Per the germline V gene, CDR1 is LNHDA and CDR2 is SQIVND (reference sequence). The CDR3 has 13 residues. Deletions cut 1 base from V and 4 bases from J, with 7 bases between.

Points on this clonotype: Since a much larger clone is just one base distant, this may be a read error. The chain carries TRBV5-1 and TRBJ1-2; 7 nucleotides align to TRBD1. This CDR3 has 16 amino acids. The germline V gene has CDR1 SGHRS and CDR2 YFSETQ. Trimming removed 3 bases from V and 8 bases from J; junction bases left unmatched: 16. CDR3: CASSWGDSALLKGYTF. The CDR3 bases are TGCGCCAGCAGCTGGGGGGACAGCGCCCTCCTCAAGGGCTACACCTTC.

This clonotype was seen a few times. The V call is TRBV3-1, the J call TRBJ2-1; a possible D gene is TRBD1 (5 bases). Trimming removed 6 bases from V and 6 bases from J, with 9 bases in between. Germline V lookup: CDR1 LGHDT, CDR2 YNNKEL (reference sequence). The length of the CDR3 is 12 residues. The CDR3 DNA reads TGTGCCAGCAGACAAACAGGCAATGAGCAGTTCTTC. Its protein product is CASRQTGNEQFF.

The table lists this clonotype with many counts. Sequence at one end of the junction differs from germline and may be a read error. The chain is built from TRBV6-1 and TRBJ2-5, with D possibly being TRBD2 (5 bases). CDR1 MNHNS and CDR2 SASEGT come from the germline V gene. This CDR3 is built from 12 residues. The CDR3 nucleotides read TGTGCCAGCGGGAGCATCTACCAGACCAAGTACTTC. Translated: CASGSIYQTKYF.